This TCR beta chain originates from a study of blood T cell repertoires in COVID-19. Across the whole study: The study drew acute and convalescent COVID-19 samples from the United States, Italy and Spain. Nucleic acid was either cDNA or gDNA, and it came from T cells, B-cell-depleted T cells, or PBMCs.

Original data processing: Reference gene primer amplification gave estimated nucleated cell counts. Measured with immunoSEQ multiplex PCR; TCRdb has only the in-frame clones, and not every one. V, J and clone size are those of that table, while D and trimming were read from the DNA. The profile shows tens of thousands of clones, about 86% of them singletons. The germline CDR1 and CDR2 sequences are SQVTM and ANQGSEA. V was clipped by 4 bases and J by 3 bases; unmatched bases: 2. The CDR3 has 12 amino acids. Sequenced sample: peripheral blood. This rearrangement joins TRBV29-1 to TRBJ2-7, with 8 bases identical to TRBD1. This receptor was identified in a woman at least 80 years old with active or convalescent COVID-19. CDR3 loop: CSVGDRGYEQYF. Here the CDR3 DNA reads TGCAGCGTTGGAGACAGGGGCTACGAGCAGTACTTC.